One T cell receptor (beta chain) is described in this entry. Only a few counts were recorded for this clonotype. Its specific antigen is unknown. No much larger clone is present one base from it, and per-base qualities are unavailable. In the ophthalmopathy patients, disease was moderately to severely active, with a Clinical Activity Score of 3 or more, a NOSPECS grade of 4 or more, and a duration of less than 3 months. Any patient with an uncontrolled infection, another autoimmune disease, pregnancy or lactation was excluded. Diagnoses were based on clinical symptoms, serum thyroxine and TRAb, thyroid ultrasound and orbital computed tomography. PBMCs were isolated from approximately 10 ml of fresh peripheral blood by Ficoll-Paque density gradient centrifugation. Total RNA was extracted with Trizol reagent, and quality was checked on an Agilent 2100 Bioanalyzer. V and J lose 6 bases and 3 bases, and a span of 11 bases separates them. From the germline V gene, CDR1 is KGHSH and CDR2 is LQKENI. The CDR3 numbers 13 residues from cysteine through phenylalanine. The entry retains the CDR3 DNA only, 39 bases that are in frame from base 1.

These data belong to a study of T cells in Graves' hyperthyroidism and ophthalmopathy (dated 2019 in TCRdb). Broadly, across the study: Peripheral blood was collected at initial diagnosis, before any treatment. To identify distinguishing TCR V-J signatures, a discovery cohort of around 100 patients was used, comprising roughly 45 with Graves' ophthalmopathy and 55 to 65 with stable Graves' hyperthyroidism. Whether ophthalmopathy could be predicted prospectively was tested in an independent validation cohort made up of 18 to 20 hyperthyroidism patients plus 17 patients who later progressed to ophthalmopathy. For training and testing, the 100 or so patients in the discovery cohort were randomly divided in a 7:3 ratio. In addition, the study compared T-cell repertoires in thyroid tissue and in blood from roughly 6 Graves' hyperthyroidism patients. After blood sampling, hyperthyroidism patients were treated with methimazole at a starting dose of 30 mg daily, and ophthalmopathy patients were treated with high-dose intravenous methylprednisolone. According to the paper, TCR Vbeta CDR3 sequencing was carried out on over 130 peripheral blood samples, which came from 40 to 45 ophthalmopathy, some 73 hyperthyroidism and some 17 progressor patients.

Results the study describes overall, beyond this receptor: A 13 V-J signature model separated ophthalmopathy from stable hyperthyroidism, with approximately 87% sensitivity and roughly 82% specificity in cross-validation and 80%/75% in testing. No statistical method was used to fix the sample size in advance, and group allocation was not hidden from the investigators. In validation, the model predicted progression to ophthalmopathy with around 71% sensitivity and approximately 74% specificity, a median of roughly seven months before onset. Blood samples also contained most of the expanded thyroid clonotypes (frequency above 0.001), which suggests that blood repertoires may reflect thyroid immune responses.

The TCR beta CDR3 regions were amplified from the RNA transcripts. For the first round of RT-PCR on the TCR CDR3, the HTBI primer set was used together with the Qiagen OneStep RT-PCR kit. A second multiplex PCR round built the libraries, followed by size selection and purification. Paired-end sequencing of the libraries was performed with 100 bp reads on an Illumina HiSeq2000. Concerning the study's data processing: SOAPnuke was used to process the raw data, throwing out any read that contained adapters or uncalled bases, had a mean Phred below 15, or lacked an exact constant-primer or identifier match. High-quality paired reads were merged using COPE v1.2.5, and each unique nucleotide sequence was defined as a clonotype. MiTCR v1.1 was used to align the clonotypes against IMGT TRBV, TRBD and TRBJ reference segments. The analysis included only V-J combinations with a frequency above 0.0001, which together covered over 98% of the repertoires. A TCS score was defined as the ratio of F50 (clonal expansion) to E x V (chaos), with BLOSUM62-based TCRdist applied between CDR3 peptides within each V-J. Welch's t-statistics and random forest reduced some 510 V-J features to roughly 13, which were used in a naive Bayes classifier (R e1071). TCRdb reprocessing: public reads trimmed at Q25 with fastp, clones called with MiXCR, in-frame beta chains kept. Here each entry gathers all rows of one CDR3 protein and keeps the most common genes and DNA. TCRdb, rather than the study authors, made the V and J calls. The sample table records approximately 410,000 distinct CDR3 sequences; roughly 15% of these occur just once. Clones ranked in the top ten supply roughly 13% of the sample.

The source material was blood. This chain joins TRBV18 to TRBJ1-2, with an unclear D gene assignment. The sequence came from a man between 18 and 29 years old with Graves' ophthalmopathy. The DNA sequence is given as TGTGCCAGCTCCCACGACGAAGACTATGGCTACACCTTC. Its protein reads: CASSHDEDYGYTF.